This T cell receptor beta chain was documented in a study of breast tumors, draining lymph nodes, adjacent tissues. Samples came from axillary lymph nodes draining the breast cancer. General study results and limits: The lymph node origin of tumor T cells was framed as consistent with a hypothesis, not demonstrated.

TCRdb recomputed calls from the multiplex PCR reads with MiXCR, one row per CDR3 protein. The table records about 180,000 distinct CDR3 sequences, roughly 30% of them present only once. A note on this clonotype: Antigen specificity is unknown.

This CDR3 region has 13 residues. In germline, CDR1 is MNHNS, CDR2 SASEGT. Trimming removed 7 bases from V and 1 base from J, with 10 bases in between. This TCR was recovered from a female donor with breast cancer. Some clones in this sample may be carry-over from other donors' samples. Sequencing was performed on axillary lymph node tissue. The chain couples TRBV6-1 to TRBJ1-1, with D unresolved. The CDR3 DNA reads as TGTGCCAGCACAACCCTGGGGAACACTGAAGCTTTCTTT. Its protein is CASTTLGNTEAFF.